This note documents a single TCR beta chain sequence. V dropped 3 bases and J dropped 3 bases, with 8 bases sitting between them. Looked up from germline, CDR1 is MNHEY and CDR2 is SMNVEV (reference sequence). The CDR3 spans 13 residues. The entry originates in a study of blood T cell repertoires in COVID-19. For the study at large: Donors in the United States, Italy and Spain gave samples during acute or convalescent COVID-19.

Profiled with immunoSEQ multiplex PCR; TCRdb holds only in-frame clones, not every one. This table has about 220,000 clones, 80% to 85% appearing once. The specimen was peripheral blood. The chain carries TRBV27 and TRBJ2-5; D is unresolved. The sequence was collected from a woman aged 65 to 85 with COVID-19, enrolled during active disease. The CDR3 protein is CASSFRSEETQYF. For the CDR3, the DNA is TGTGCCAGCAGTTTCCGCTCAGAAGAGACCCAGTACTTC.